This entry is about one T cell receptor beta chain. Its antigen is still unknown. This CDR3 is 14 amino acids long. Germline V gives CDR1 LGHDT, CDR2 YNNKEL (reference sequence). Deletions cut 0 bases from V and 4 bases from J, with 8 bases between. Within the ViraFEST assay, antigen-specific CD4+ T cells underwent expansion with viral peptide pools prior to sequencing. It was after roughly 11 days of culture that CD4+ T cells were isolated. None of these healthy vaccinees had been infected with SARS-CoV-2 before vaccination. The data stem from a study of vaccination effects on CD4 cells after COVID-19. Sequenced by immunoSEQ multiplex PCR; TCRdb stores in-frame clones only, minus some. The table has some 65,000 clones, around 77% seen once; the top ten hold about 3%. Study-wide results and limits: The study, lacking early post-infection timepoints, had few convalescent patients.

The specimen comprised CD4+ T cells from PBMCs cultured with HCoV-NL63 spike peptides, sampled before COVID-19 vaccination. This TCR was recovered from a human donor who received a COVID-19 vaccine. The gene calls are TRBV3-1 (or the pseudogene TRBV3-2) and TRBJ2-3, with unresolved D. The CDR3 loop reads CASSQDSPADTQYF. Here the CDR3 DNA reads TGTGCCAGCAGCCAAGATAGTCCCGCAGATACGCAGTATTTT.